Shown below are 32 T cell receptor beta chains from a single sample sequenced in a study of OX40 agonist ivuxolimab in advanced cancers. Sequencing used immunoSEQ multiplex PCR; TCRdb keeps in-frame clones, though not all of them. The sample shows around 63,000 clones, about four fifths of them seen only once. This sample comprised CD4+ or CD8+ T cells sorted from blood, obtained in a trial of the OX40 agonist ivuxolimab. These receptor sequences come from an adult with an advanced solid tumor such as melanoma, head and neck, liver or kidney cancer.

The V gene is TRBV2, the J gene TRBJ2-4; 8 bases are shared with TRBD1. The V and J ends lost 7 bases and 7 bases, in that order; junction bases with no gene match: 12. From germline, CDR1 is SNHLY and CDR2 FYNNEI. CDR3 length: 15 residues. The CDR3 nucleotides are TGTGCCAGCAACATAATTCGGACAGGGATGAACATTCAGTACTTC. It translates to CASNIIRTGMNIQYF.

The chain employs TRBV11-2 and TRBJ1-3, with TRBD1 as a possible D gene (5 bases). With 1 base removed from V and 7 bases from J, the gap between germline ends came to 17 bases. CDR3 length: 16 amino acids. CDR1 and CDR2 from the germline V gene are SGHAT and FQNNGV. The CDR3, as DNA: TGTGCCAGCAGCTTAGGAACCCTGACAGTAGGGAACACCATATATTTT. Its protein product is CASSLGTLTVGNTIYF.

V gene TRBV7-2 combines with J gene TRBJ2-1; TRBD2 matches at 8 bases. The CDR3 is made up of 16 amino acids. J was trimmed by 0 bases and V by 5 bases; bases with no gene match: 6. Germline CDR1 reads SGHTA; CDR2 reads FQGNSA. CDR3: CASSLIAGSSYNEQFF. The CDR3 DNA sequence: TGTGCCAGCAGCCTAATAGCGGGAAGCTCCTACAATGAGCAGTTCTTC. The full variable domain, in which reference TRBV7-2 and TRBJ2-1 provide the parts outside the CDR3, is GAGVSQSPSNKVTEKGKDVELRCDPISGHTALYWYRQSLGQGLEFLIYFQGNSAPDKSGLPSDRFSAERTGGSVSTLTIQRTQQEDSAVYLCASSLIAGSSYNEQFFGPGTRLTVL.

The sample holds a few counts of this clone. The V and J genes are TRBV19 and TRBJ1-2, with 10 nucleotides matching TRBD1. J was trimmed by 4 bases and V by 4 bases; bases with no gene match: 12. This CDR3 contains 17 residues. The germline gives CDR1 LNHDA, CDR2 SQIVND (reference sequence). The CDR3 protein is CASSTYSDRGPGYGYTF. CDR3 nucleotide sequence: TGTGCCAGTAGTACGTATTCCGACAGGGGGCCAGGCTATGGCTACACCTTC.

This chain connects TRBV15 to TRBJ1-1; D call uncertain. CDR3 length equals 17 residues. V was trimmed by 5 bases and J by 1 base, leaving 20 bases between them. Germline assignment: CDR1 LNHNV and CDR2 YYDKDF (reference sequence). Here the CDR3 reads CATSSHIPGQKNTEAFF. The CDR3 DNA follows: TGTGCCACCAGCTCTCATATCCCGGGTCAGAAGAACACTGAAGCTTTCTTT.

The gene calls are TRBV7-2 and TRBJ2-7; the match to TRBD2 covers 13 bases. The CDR3 is 14 amino acids. V lost 5 bases, J lost 5 bases, and 3 bases stayed unmatched. CDR1 and CDR2 (germline): SGHTA, FQGNSA. CDR3 loop: CASSALAGGHEQYF. The CDR3 DNA reads TGTGCCAGCAGCGCACTAGCGGGAGGGCACGAGCAGTACTTC. Full variable domain (remainder filled in from reference TRBV7-2 and TRBJ2-7): GAGVSQSPSNKVTEKGKDVELRCDPISGHTALYWYRQSLGQGLEFLIYFQGNSAPDKSGLPSDRFSAERTGGSVSTLTIQRTQQEDSAVYLCASSALAGGHEQYFGPGTRLTVT.

This chain uses TRBV28 with TRBJ1-1, with unresolved D. Germline loops: CDR1 MDHEN, CDR2 SYDVKM. V lost 6 bases to trimming and J lost 0 bases, with 11 bases between them. The CDR3 is 14 amino acids. The CDR3 DNA reads TGTGCCAGCAGACTCGGAGACATGAACACTGAAGCTTTCTTT. Translating gives CASRLGDMNTEAFF. Based on the CDR3 plus reference TRBV28 and TRBJ1-1, the full variable domain is DVKVTQSSRYLVKRTGEKVFLECVQDMDHENMFWYRQDPGLGLRLIYFSYDVKMKEKGDIPEGYSVSREKKERFSLILESASTNQTSMYLCASRLGDMNTEAFFGQGTRLTVV.

The chain joins TRBV27 to TRBJ2-5; unclear D gene. Germline V CDR1 and CDR2: MNHEY, SMNVEV (reference sequence). There are 14 residues in the CDR3. Trimming cost V 5 bases and J 0 bases, with 10 bases left between them. CDR3 sequence: CASSPAGYQETQYF. The CDR3 DNA reads as TGTGCCAGCAGTCCCGCCGGGTACCAAGAGACCCAGTACTTC.

V usage is TRBV5-1 and J usage is TRBJ2-4; 7 nucleotides agree with TRBD1. This CDR3 has 16 amino acids. CDR1 is SGHRS, CDR2 YFSETQ, per germline. V lost 3 bases, J lost 0 bases, and 6 bases stayed unmatched. The CDR3 nucleotides read TGCGCCAGCAGCTCCCGACAGGGATTAGCCAAAAACATTCAGTACTTC. This translates into CASSSRQGLAKNIQYF.

The rearrangement uses TRBV29-1 and TRBJ1-4; a weak D match, TRBD1 (5 bases). CDR3 length equals 14 residues. V lost 6 bases and J 5 bases, leaving 16 bases between the germline ends. The germline gives CDR1 SQVTM, CDR2 ANQGSEA. Here the CDR3 reads CSVGRGGRNEKLFF. In DNA, the CDR3 is TGCAGCGTAGGGAGGGGCGGGAGGAATGAAAAACTGTTTTTT.

DNA of the CDR3: TGTGCCAGCAGTTCCCCGACAGGGAGATATAGTCGGCCCCAGCATTTT. Protein sequence: CASSSPTGRYSRPQHF. The V gene is TRBV6-6, the J gene TRBJ1-5, with 7 bases matching TRBD1. Trimming took 4 bases from V and 9 from J; bases not matched to a gene: 15. CDR3 length equals 16 residues. CDR1 and CDR2 (germline): MNHNY, SVGAGI (reference sequence).

This clone has a handful of counts. This chain joins TRBV19 and TRBJ2-7; D uncertain. This CDR3 is built from 12 residues. Germline V gene data show CDR1 as LNHDA and CDR2 as SQIVND (reference sequence). V lost 7 bases, J lost 4 bases, and 11 bases lay in between. The CDR3 nucleotides are TGTGCCAGTATATCGTCGACATACGAGCAGTACTTC. It translates to CASISSTYEQYF. The full variable domain, its missing parts supplied by reference TRBV19 and TRBJ2-7, is DGGITQSPKYLFRKEGQNVTLSCEQNLNHDAMYWYRQDPGQGLRLIYYSQIVNDFQKGDIAEGYSVSREKKESFPLTVTSAQKNPTAFYLCASISSTYEQYFGPGTRLTVT.

The chain has TRBV7-8 and TRBJ2-3; no firm D call. CDR3 size: 17 residues. V was clipped by 5 bases and J by 1 base, with 19 bases between them. The germline V gene has CDR1 SGHVS and CDR2 FQNEAQ. The CDR3 coding sequence is TGTGCCAGCAGCCTCCGAATTACTACGACCGGCACAGATACGCAGTATTTT. This codes for CASSLRITTTGTDTQYF.

This clone has just a few counts. This chain joins TRBV7-9 and TRBJ1-2, with 9 bases fitting TRBD1. Trimming removed 7 bases from V and 4 bases from J; junction bases left unmatched: 7. Per the germline V gene, CDR1 is SEHNR and CDR2 is FQNEAQ (reference sequence). This CDR3 is built from 14 residues. CDR3 nucleotide sequence: TGTGCCAGCACCGACAGGGGGAGGGGCTATGGCTACACCTTC. Its protein product is CASTDRGRGYGYTF.

This clone was observed once. The chain couples TRBV5-1 to TRBJ1-3, with D possibly TRBD1 on 6 matching bases. CDR1 is SGHRS, CDR2 YFSETQ, per germline. The CDR3 is 20 residues long. The ends were cut back, 4 bases at V and 0 bases at J, with 26 bases in the middle. CDR3 DNA: TGCGCCAGCAGCAATGTTGGGACACAGGGTATACCACGCTCTGGAAACACCATATATTTT. The encoded protein is CASSNVGTQGIPRSGNTIYF.

This clone appeared once. J is TRBJ2-1 and V is TRBV7-2; D gene ambiguous. The CDR3 loop spans 13 amino acids. V lost 5 bases and J lost 4, with 9 bases in between. Germline CDR1 reads SGHTA; CDR2 reads FQGNSA. The CDR3 DNA reads TGTGCCAGCAGCCTTCGGGTGTACAATGAGCAGTTCTTC. It codes for CASSLRVYNEQFF.

The rearrangement links TRBV5-6 to TRBJ2-7; D gene unclear. This CDR3 spans 15 amino acids. V gave up 2 bases and J gave up 0 bases, with 12 bases separating them. Germline CDR1 and CDR2: SGHDT and YYEEEE. The CDR3 is CASSFFEQSSYEQYV. The CDR3 bases are TGTGCCAGCAGCTTCTTTGAGCAGAGCTCCTACGAGCAGTACGTC.

This rearrangement joins TRBV7-8 to TRBJ2-1, with 9 bases fitting TRBD2. This CDR3 is built from 17 residues. Unmatched junction bases numbered 14, after V lost 7 bases and J lost 4 bases. The germline V gene has CDR1 SGHVS and CDR2 FQNEAQ. CDR3 sequence: CASNTQGGLAGYNEQFF. CDR3 DNA sequence: TGTGCCAGCAACACTCAGGGGGGACTAGCAGGATACAATGAGCAGTTCTTC. Supplemented by reference TRBV7-8 and TRBJ2-1, the full variable domain reads GAGVSQSPRYKVAKRGQDVALRCDPISGHVSLFWYQQALGQGPEFLTYFQNEAQLDKSGLPSDRFFAERPEGSVSTLKIQRTQQEDSAVYLCASNTQGGLAGYNEQFFGPGTRLTVL.

The chain uses TRBV9 and TRBJ2-1; 7 positions match TRBD2. Germline V gives CDR1 SGDLS, CDR2 YYNGEE. There are 14 residues in the CDR3. V was clipped by 5 bases and J by 9 bases; unmatched bases: 11. Written as DNA, the CDR3 is TGTGCCAGCAGTGAACCCCCGGGGGGAGGTGAGCAGTTCTTC. Protein sequence: CASSEPPGGGEQFF. Using reference TRBV9 and TRBJ2-1 for the parts outside the CDR3, the full variable domain is DSGVTQTPKHLITATGQRVTLRCSPRSGDLSVYWYQQSLDQGLQFLIQYYNGEERAKGNILERFSAQQFPDLHSELNLSSLELGDSALYFCASSEPPGGGEQFFGPGTRLTVL.

The rearrangement links TRBV19 to TRBJ1-6, with 7 positions matching TRBD1. The CDR3 runs to 15 residues. J gave up 7 bases and V 3 bases, and 6 bases lay outside the gene matches. CDR1 and CDR2 (germline): LNHDA, SQIVND (reference sequence). CDR3 protein: CASSISGTDNSPLHF. The CDR3 DNA reads as TGTGCCAGTAGTATCTCAGGGACAGACAATTCACCCCTCCACTTT.

The V call is TRBV18, the J call TRBJ2-7; TRBD2 agrees at 15 bases. With V trimmed by 3 bases and J by 4 bases, 7 bases remained unmatched. The CDR3 has 17 residues. Germline loops: CDR1 KGHSH, CDR2 LQKENI. The CDR3 here is CASSPSGLAGGPYEQYF. The CDR3 DNA is TGTGCCAGCTCACCTAGTGGACTAGCGGGAGGGCCTTACGAGCAGTACTTC. Looking up the rest from reference TRBV18 and TRBJ2-7 gives the full variable domain: NAGVMQNPRHLVRRRGQEARLRCSPMKGHSHVYWYRQLPEEGLKFMVYLQKENIIDESGMPKERFSAEFPKEGPSILRIQQVVRGDSAAYFCASSPSGLAGGPYEQYFGPGTRLTVT.

The chain joins TRBV11-3 to TRBJ2-2; 9 positions match TRBD2. The V gene end was trimmed by 5 bases and the J gene end by 5 bases; junction bases not matched to a gene: 6. CDR1 is SGHNT and CDR2 is YENEEA in the germline V gene. This CDR3 is 15 amino acids long. The CDR3 region has the DNA TGTGCCAGCAGCCCCTTGGCGGGAGGGACCGGGGAGCTGTTTTTT. It is translated as CASSPLAGGTGELFF.

The chain links TRBV5-1 to TRBJ2-3, with 10 bases lining up with TRBD2. Germline-derived CDR1 and CDR2 are SGHRS and YFSETQ. The CDR3 is 17 amino acids. Trimming removed 2 bases from V and 0 bases from J; junction bases left unmatched: 6. The CDR3, as DNA: TGCGCCAGCAGCTTACGGCTGACTAGCGGGAGCACAGATACGCAGTATTTT. Encoded protein: CASSLRLTSGSTDTQYF.

The chain joins TRBV7-9 to TRBJ1-4, with D uncertain. Trimming took off 1 base at V and 5 bases at J, with 5 bases between the two ends. Germline loops: CDR1 SEHNR, CDR2 FQNEAQ (reference sequence). CDR3 length: 13 residues. CDR3 loop: CASSLGWNEKLFF. The CDR3 DNA reads as TGTGCCAGCAGCTTAGGTTGGAATGAAAAACTGTTTTTT.

This chain connects TRBV18 to TRBJ2-5, with 12 bases aligning to TRBD2. The CDR3 length is 17 residues. After removal of 3 bases from V and 5 bases from J, the junction contained 10 bases not matched to a gene. From germline, CDR1 is KGHSH and CDR2 LQKENI. The CDR3 reads CASSPSPSGGAEETQYF. The CDR3 nucleotides are TGTGCCAGCTCACCGTCACCTAGCGGGGGGGCCGAGGAGACCCAGTACTTC.

This clone was recorded a few times. The CDR3 here is CASSLAGSGNTGELFF. DNA for the CDR3: TGTGCCAGCAGCTTAGCCGGGAGTGGAAACACCGGGGAGCTGTTTTTT. The chain is built from TRBV7-3 and TRBJ2-2; D perhaps matches TRBD2 (6 bases). V gave up 2 bases and J gave up 2 bases, with 12 bases separating them. From germline, CDR1 is SGHTA and CDR2 FQGTGA. The CDR3 is made up of 16 amino acids.

The chain uses TRBV6-6 and TRBJ2-2; D gene uncertain. V dropped 0 bases and J dropped 3 bases, with 2 bases sitting between them. The germline V gene has CDR1 MNHNY and CDR2 SVGAGI (reference sequence). The CDR3 spans 13 residues. The CDR3 protein is CASSYSYTGELFF. The CDR3 DNA sequence: TGTGCCAGCAGTTACTCATACACCGGGGAGCTGTTTTTT.

The V gene is TRBV11-2, the J gene TRBJ2-5; 11 nucleotides align to TRBD1. This CDR3 contains 14 residues. V lost 4 bases, J lost 5 bases, and 3 bases stayed unmatched. From germline, CDR1 is SGHAT and CDR2 FQNNGV. CDR3 loop: CASSSGTGGETQYF. The CDR3 DNA is TGTGCCAGCAGCTCCGGGACAGGGGGGGAGACCCAGTACTTC.

This clone was counted a single time. The chain is built from TRBV5-1 and TRBJ1-2; D remains ambiguous. Germline CDR1 SGHRS, CDR2 YFSETQ. V was pared by 0 bases and J by 7 bases, with 13 bases between. This CDR3 is built from 14 residues. CDR3 DNA: TGCGCCAGCAGCTTGGGGCCGGGTTCGGGTGGCTACACCTTC. Its translation: CASSLGPGSGGYTF.

The chain recombines TRBV6-1 with TRBJ1-1; D call uncertain. The V and J ends lost 2 bases and 11 bases respectively, with 15 bases between them. Germline lookup yields CDR1 MNHNS and CDR2 SASEGT. The CDR3 length is 13 residues. CDR3 sequence (DNA): TGTGCCAGCAGTGAAAACAGCCCAATAGTGGCTTTCTTT. The encoded protein is CASSENSPIVAFF.

The rearrangement joins TRBV21-1 to TRBJ2-3. TRBV21-1 is shown as a pseudogene. The CDR3 runs 15 residues. CDR3 nucleotide sequence: TGTGCCAGCAGCAAAGACGGCGAGAGCACAGATACGCAGTATTTT. Residues: CASSKDGESTDTQYF.

CDR3 sequence (DNA): TGTGCCAGCAGCTTCGCGGGGGCTTCGGAGACCCAGTACTTC. Protein: CASSFAGASETQYF. The genes are TRBV7-9 and TRBJ2-5; D possibly corresponds to TRBD2 (7 bases). Germline V gene sequence: CDR1 SEHNR, CDR2 FQNEAQ (reference sequence). The V and J ends lost 3 bases and 5 bases respectively, with 13 bases between them. The CDR3 loop spans 14 amino acids.